The clone carrying this T cell receptor beta chain turned up a few times. Its matching antigen is unknown. The missing CDR3 end, 3 residues past where the read stops, is filled in from the germline J gene. The data are from a study of T cell clonality in common variable immunodeficiency. Study-level points and caveats: Reportedly, TCR beta sequences from common variable immunodeficiency showed fewer deletions and N-nucleotide insertions.

Profiling relied on immunoSEQ multiplex PCR, and the TCRdb table lists in-frame clones only, not all of them. The repertoire consists of more than 35,000 clones, none detected only once. V lost 5 bases and J lost 7, with 11 bases in between. In germline, CDR1 is SEHNR, CDR2 FQNEAQ (reference sequence). The CDR3 runs 12 residues. Heparinized whole blood, about 4.5 to 9 ml, came from each donor. The chain employs TRBV7-9 and TRBJ1-2; no clear D. The sample was peripheral blood mononuclear cells. The sequence came from a human donor with common variable immunodeficiency. The part of the CDR3 DNA that was read is TGTGCCAGCAGCGCGGTAGAGGCTGGC. Translated, it gives CASSAVEAG. The entire CDR3 protein reads CASSAVEAGYTF.